Shown below are 27 T cell receptor beta chains from a single sample sequenced in a study of blood T cells in healthy people across ages. Primed by a sample-barcoded 5' primer and a J-beta primer mix, a second PCR proceeded for 7 to 11 cycles. In TCRdb, the 5' RACE reads were re-called with MiXCR into one record per CDR3 protein. This table has 650,000 to 1,000,000 distinct CDR3 sequences, about 37% appearing once. Sequenced: blood. The receptors derive from a man younger than 35 in good health.

The chain's CDR3 is CASRQYRGETEAFF. Written as DNA, the CDR3 is TGTGCCAGCAGGCAATACAGGGGCGAGACTGAAGCTTTCTTT. V gene TRBV12-3 or TRBV12-4 combines with J gene TRBJ1-1; TRBD1 matches 7 bases. The CDR3 runs 14 residues. Germline trimming cut 6 bases from V and 5 bases from J; bases unmatched to any gene: 9.

Points on this clonotype: A much larger clonotype is one base distant, so this may be a read error. The chain uses TRBV18 and TRBJ2-7, with D tentatively TRBD1 (5 bases). The CDR3 spans 12 residues. The germline V gene has CDR1 KGHSH and CDR2 LQKENI. The CDR3 spells CASAPTEKEQYF. CDR3 in DNA: TGTGCCAGCGCACCGACAGAAAAAGAGCAGTACTTC.

The chain employs TRBV9 and TRBJ2-2, with unresolved D. Trimming stripped 4 bases from V and 3 bases from J, with 10 bases between. The germline V gene encodes CDR1 SGDLS and CDR2 YYNGEE. The CDR3 has 14 residues. The CDR3 spells CASSPRSDTGELFF. CDR3 nucleotides: TGTGCCAGCAGCCCCCGATCAGACACCGGGGAGCTGTTTTTT.

This chain links TRBV29-1 with TRBJ2-1, with 8 bases identical to TRBD2. Trimming cost V 6 bases and J 6 bases; bases outside gene matches: 4. This CDR3 contains 12 residues. CDR1 is SQVTM, CDR2 ANQGSEA, per germline. This chain's CDR3 is CSVSGGVNEQFF. The CDR3 bases are TGCAGCGTGAGCGGGGGCGTCAATGAGCAGTTCTTC.

Points on this clonotype: One base away lies a much larger clone, so this may be a sequencing read error. The chain carries TRBV20-1 and TRBJ2-1; D might be TRBD2 (5 bases). The germline gives CDR1 DFQATT, CDR2 SNEGSKA (reference sequence). This CDR3 contains 12 residues. The CDR3 reads CGASRSFTEQFF. DNA of the CDR3: TGCGGTGCTAGCCGAAGTTTCACTGAGCAGTTCTTC.

The sample holds a few counts of this clonotype. V is TRBV21-1 and J is TRBJ1-2; the table calls TRBD1, which could not be checked here. TRBV21-1 is shown as a pseudogene. CDR3 size: 17 residues. CDR3 residues: CASSKGVEWGWSYGYTF. The CDR3 nucleotides read TGTGCCAGCAGCAAAGGCGTGGAGTGGGGCTGGAGCTATGGCTACACCTTC.

This clonotype was seen a handful of times. This chain's CDR3 is CASSQVRQYNSPLHF. CDR3 nucleotide sequence: TGTGCCAGCAGCCAAGTACGACAATATAATTCACCCCTCCACTTT. The chain couples TRBV3-1 to TRBJ1-6; D gene unclear. Trimming removed 1 base from V and 4 bases from J, with 8 bases in between. The CDR3 runs 15 residues. CDR1 LGHDT and CDR2 YNNKEL come from the germline V gene (reference sequence).

The table lists this clonotype with a few counts. The chain couples TRBV20-1 to TRBJ1-4; D possibly corresponds to TRBD1 (5 bases). The ends were cut back, 5 bases at V and 4 bases at J, with 14 bases in the middle. Germline assignment: CDR1 DFQATT and CDR2 SNEGSKA (reference sequence). This CDR3 is 14 amino acids long. DNA of the CDR3: TGCAGTGCTCCCGGGGGTCTCGATAATGAAAAACTGTTTTTT. Its translation: CSAPGGLDNEKLFF.

The table lists this clonotype with a few counts. The J gene is TRBJ2-1, the V gene TRBV20-1; TRBD2 agrees at 14 bases. This CDR3 comprises 19 residues. CDR1 and CDR2 (germline): DFQATT, SNEGSKA (reference sequence). V lost 0 bases and J lost 3; bases outside the gene matches: 10. DNA for the CDR3: TGCAGTGCTAGAGAGCGGCGACTAGCGGGGGGGCGAGTCTACAATGAGCAGTTCTTC. Encoded protein: CSARERRLAGGRVYNEQFF.

CDR3 residues: CASSAGHHQETQYF. CDR3 nucleotide sequence: TGTGCCAGCAGCGCGGGACACCATCAAGAGACCCAGTACTTC. This rearrangement joins TRBV7-9 to TRBJ2-5; the D gene could be TRBD1 or TRBD2 (6 bases each). The V end was cut by 5 bases, the J end by 2 bases, with 12 bases between. The CDR3 is 14 amino acids. In germline, CDR1 is SEHNR, CDR2 FQNEAQ (reference sequence).

Ten or more counts support this clonotype. This sequence joins TRBV9 and TRBJ2-3; a weak D match, TRBD1 (8 bases). V lost 3 bases and J lost 2, with 19 bases in between. The germline CDR1 and CDR2 sequences are SGDLS and YYNGEE. The CDR3 totals 17 residues. The CDR3 DNA sequence: TGTGCCAGCAGCGCACAGGGGGGGCGCGTCATCACAGATACGCAGTATTTT. Translated, it gives CASSAQGGRVITDTQYF. The full variable domain, in which reference TRBV9 and TRBJ2-3 provide the parts outside the CDR3, is DSGVTQTPKHLITATGQRVTLRCSPRSGDLSVYWYQQSLDQGLQFLIQYYNGEERAKGNILERFSAQQFPDLHSELNLSSLELGDSALYFCASSAQGGRVITDTQYFGPGTRLTVL.

This clonotype was observed a handful of times. Relative to the germline gene, one junction end is altered; a read error may explain this. This chain connects TRBV7-9 to TRBJ2-3; TRBD1 aligns across 9 bases. CDR3 size: 14 residues. Germline CDR1 SEHNR, CDR2 FQNEAQ (reference sequence). The CDR3 reads CASRTGASTDTQYF. The CDR3, as DNA: TGTGCTAGCAGGACAGGGGCCTCCACAGATACGCAGTATTTT.

The chain employs TRBV6-1 and TRBJ2-3; D is ambiguous. With 3 bases removed from V and 6 bases from J, the gap between germline ends came to 4 bases. The germline V gene has CDR1 MNHNS and CDR2 SASEGT. The CDR3 length is 11 residues. CDR3: CASSDGDTQYF. CDR3 nucleotide sequence: TGTGCCAGCAGTGACGGCGATACGCAGTATTTT.

The gene calls are TRBV6-6 and TRBJ1-2, with 8 nucleotides matching TRBD1. V gave up 4 bases and J gave up 4 bases; unmatched junction bases: 8. This CDR3 is 15 amino acids long. Germline V gives CDR1 MNHNY, CDR2 SVGAGI (reference sequence). The CDR3 region is CASSSGRDRPYGYTF. The DNA for the CDR3 is TGTGCCAGCAGTTCCGGCCGGGACAGGCCCTATGGCTACACCTTC.

A few counts support this clonotype. V usage is TRBV27 and J usage is TRBJ1-2; unclear D gene. Germline values: CDR1 MNHEY, CDR2 SMNVEV (reference sequence). The CDR3 covers 14 residues. V gave up 2 bases and J gave up 3 bases, with 10 bases separating them. CDR3 bases: TGTGCCAGCAGTTTAAGGGCAGCCCACTATGGCTACACCTTC. Amino acid sequence: CASSLRAAHYGYTF.

This chain uses TRBV7-2 with TRBJ2-1, with D perhaps matching TRBD1 or TRBD2 (5 bases each). Germline V gene sequence: CDR1 SGHTA, CDR2 FQGNSA. V was trimmed by 4 bases and J by 15 bases, leaving 16 bases between them. The CDR3 runs to 12 residues. CDR3 nucleotides: TGTGCCAGCAGCTCGGGACCACGTTCAACGTTCTTC. This gives the protein CASSSGPRSTFF.

As for this clonotype: Possible read error: a much larger clone is one base away. In DNA, the CDR3 is TGCGCCAGCAGCATACTAGGCATAACTTACAATGAGCAGTACTTC. This sequence encodes CASSILGITYNEQYF. The gene calls are TRBV5-1 and TRBJ2-1, with D perhaps matching TRBD2 (5 bases). The DNA end favors TRBJ2-7, so the J call may be wrong. CDR3 length: 15 residues. The germline gives CDR1 SGHRS, CDR2 YFSETQ.

This clonotype was seen a few times. This chain joins TRBV19 and TRBJ1-6; the D gene is possibly TRBD1 (5 bases). Germline CDR1 is LNHDA and CDR2 is SQIVND (reference sequence). The CDR3 totals 16 residues. V lost 2 bases and J lost 7, with 15 bases in between. CDR3 loop: CASSIRGRTTNSPLHF. The CDR3 bases are TGTGCCAGTAGTATACGGGGCCGGACGACAAATTCACCCCTCCACTTT.

In this sample, this clonotype turned up a few times. V usage is TRBV29-1 and J usage is TRBJ1-1; D not resolved. Looked up from germline, CDR1 is SQVTM and CDR2 is ANQGSEA. The CDR3 covers 13 residues. Trimming stripped 1 base from V and 2 bases from J, with 8 bases between. The CDR3 DNA reads TGCAGCGTTGAAGGGACGGTCAACACTGAAGCTTTCTTT. It translates to CSVEGTVNTEAFF.

The chain uses TRBV20-1 and TRBJ2-7; D may be TRBD2 (5 bases). Trimming cost V 1 base and J 0 bases, with 13 bases left between them. The CDR3 is made up of 15 amino acids. Germline V gene sequence: CDR1 DFQATT, CDR2 SNEGSKA (reference sequence). The CDR3 reads CSARVFGVSSYEQYF. The CDR3 region has the DNA TGCAGTGCTAGAGTTTTCGGGGTAAGCTCCTACGAGCAGTACTTC.

The chain employs TRBV20-1 and TRBJ2-7; 7 bases match TRBD1. The V gene end was trimmed by 6 bases and the J gene end by 7 bases; junction bases not matched to a gene: 12. CDR1 DFQATT and CDR2 SNEGSKA come from the germline V gene (reference sequence). The CDR3 extends over 13 amino acids. CDR3 sequence (DNA): TGCAGTGCGGCTGGGACAGTTAACAATGAGCAGTACTTC. Amino acids: CSAAGTVNNEQYF.

V and J are TRBV4-3 and TRBJ2-3, with D maybe TRBD1 (5 bases). V shed 0 bases and J shed 3 bases, with 16 bases lying between them. The V gene's germline CDR1 is LGHNA and CDR2 YSLEER. The length of the CDR3 is 17 residues. The CDR3 region is CASSQDQGTVETDTQYF. CDR3 in DNA: TGCGCCAGCAGCCAAGACCAGGGAACTGTCGAGACAGATACGCAGTATTTT.

The rearrangement uses TRBV15 and TRBJ1-2; D gene uncertain. The germline CDR1 and CDR2 sequences are LNHNV and YYDKDF (reference sequence). Trimming cost V 3 bases and J 7 bases, with 12 bases left between them. This CDR3 is built from 13 residues. For the CDR3, the DNA is TGTGCCACCAGCAGCAGTAGGGTACTTGGCTACACCTTC. Its protein is CATSSSRVLGYTF.

In the case of this clonotype: A much bigger clone sits one base away, suggesting this may be a read error. The rearrangement links TRBV4-3 to TRBJ2-1; 7 nucleotides align to TRBD2. Trimming took 1 base from V and 10 from J; bases not matched to a gene: 13. The CDR3 extends over 16 amino acids. CDR1 and CDR2 from the germline V gene are LGHNA and YSLEER. CDR3 residues: CASSQVLADPPGEQFF. The CDR3, as DNA: TGCGCCAGCAGCCAAGTCCTAGCGGACCCACCGGGGGAGCAGTTCTTC.

V gene TRBV20-1 combines with J gene TRBJ1-1, with a tentative D call TRBD1 (5 bases). Germline-derived CDR1 and CDR2 are DFQATT and SNEGSKA (reference sequence). Between the trimmed V and J ends, which lost 1 base and 3 bases, there was a span of 18 bases. CDR3 length: 16 amino acids. In nucleotides, the CDR3 is TGCAGTGCTAGAGCCCGGGGCCGGGGTGGGGACACTGAAGCTTTCTTT. Amino acid sequence: CSARARGRGGDTEAFF.

The chain recombines TRBV5-1 with TRBJ1-2; D remains unclear. Germline V gene lookup returns CDR1 SGHRS and CDR2 YFSETQ. The CDR3 has 14 residues. V gave up 4 bases and J gave up 8 bases, with 18 bases separating them. CDR3 nucleotides: TGCGCCAGCAGCCGGAAAGAATCGGCAGGCGGCTACACCTTC. Residues: CASSRKESAGGYTF.

The gene calls are TRBV27 and TRBJ1-5, with no clear D. V was clipped by 1 base and J by 6 bases, with 10 bases between them. Germline CDR1 reads MNHEY; CDR2 reads SMNVEV (reference sequence). The CDR3 loop spans 14 amino acids. CDR3 region: CASSLYFFGQPQHF. In DNA, the CDR3 is TGTGCCAGCAGTTTATATTTCTTCGGTCAGCCCCAGCATTTT.